Listed below are T cell receptor beta chains from one sample, sequenced in a study of blood T cell repertoires in COVID-19. The protocol was immunoSEQ multiplex PCR, while the TCRdb copy is restricted to in-frame clones and leaves out a portion. Of 150,000 or so clones listed, 70% to 85% are singletons. The sample taken for sequencing was peripheral blood. These receptors were obtained from a woman aged 55-70 years with acute or convalescent COVID-19. CDR3s include the opening cysteine and the closing phenylalanine or tryptophan. A D gene is named only where the DNA matches it firmly. Size is omitted from some rows. Given values are once, few, many or a class for expanded clones.

j_gene: TRBJ1-2; d_gene: TRBD1; abundance: NA; v_gene: TRBV19; len: 14; CDR3nt: TGTGCCAGCATTTCCGGACAGGGGGACTATGGCTACACCTTC; CDR3aa: CASISGQGDYGYTF
j_gene: TRBJ1-5; d_gene: NA; abundance: NA; v_gene: TRBV19; len: 15; CDR3nt: TGTGCCAGTAGTATAGTCAGGGTAACTAATCAGCCCCAGCATTTT; CDR3aa: CASSIVRVTNQPQHF
j_gene: TRBJ1-1; d_gene: NA; abundance: NA; v_gene: TRBV5-8; len: 15; CDR3nt: TGTGCCAGCAGCTTGTTCCAGGGTCGAGGCACTGAAGCTTTCTTT; CDR3aa: CASSLFQGRGTEAFF
j_gene: TRBJ1-2; d_gene: NA; abundance: NA; v_gene: TRBV11-2; len: 15; CDR3nt: TGTGCCAGCAGCTTAGTGGGCAGGGGTCACTATGGCTACACCTTC; CDR3aa: CASSLVGRGHYGYTF
j_gene: TRBJ1-4; d_gene: NA; abundance: NA; v_gene: TRBV4-1; len: 13; CDR3nt: TGCGCCAGCAGCCAGCCTCAGGGGCCCAAGCTGTTTTTT; CDR3aa: CASSQPQGPKLFF
j_gene: TRBJ1-2; d_gene: NA; abundance: once; v_gene: TRBV5-1; len: 14; CDR3nt: TGCGCCAGCAGCTTGGGGCAGGGGAACTATGGCTACACCTTC; CDR3aa: CASSLGQGNYGYTF
j_gene: TRBJ1-2; d_gene: TRBD1; abundance: NA; v_gene: TRBV5-1; len: 14; CDR3nt: TGCGCCAGCAGCTTGGCGCGAGGGGGCGATGGCTACACCTTC; CDR3aa: CASSLARGGDGYTF
j_gene: TRBJ1-3; d_gene: NA; abundance: NA; v_gene: TRBV10-3; len: 15; CDR3nt: TGTGCCATCAGTGAGAATTCGGGGAGAGGAAACACCATATATTTT; CDR3aa: CAISENSGRGNTIYF
j_gene: TRBJ1-2; d_gene: TRBD1; abundance: NA; v_gene: TRBV4-1; len: 13; CDR3nt: TGCGCCAGCAGCACAGGACAGGGGGCTGGCTACACCTTC; CDR3aa: CASSTGQGAGYTF
j_gene: TRBJ1-3; d_gene: NA; abundance: NA; v_gene: TRBV5-8; len: 15; CDR3nt: TGTGCCAGCAGCTTGGACCGGAGCTCTGGAAACACCATATATTTT; CDR3aa: CASSLDRSSGNTIYF
j_gene: TRBJ2-5; d_gene: TRBD2; abundance: NA; v_gene: TRBV5-4; len: 16; CDR3nt: TGTGCCAGCAGCCCGCAGGGTAGCGGGGGAAGAGAGACCCAGTACTTC; CDR3aa: CASSPQGSGGRETQYF
j_gene: TRBJ2-5; d_gene: NA; abundance: NA; v_gene: TRBV4-2; len: 17; CDR3nt: TGTGCCAGCAGCCAAGGACTAACATCGGGACTCAGGGAGACCCAGTACTTC; CDR3aa: CASSQGLTSGLRETQYF
j_gene: TRBJ1-1; d_gene: NA; abundance: NA; v_gene: TRBV5-1; len: 13; CDR3nt: TGCGCCAGCAGCTCCGGATCAGGGCGTACAGCTTTCTTT; CDR3aa: CASSSGSGRTAFF
j_gene: TRBJ2-5; d_gene: TRBD2; abundance: NA; v_gene: TRBV9; len: 15; CDR3nt: TGTGCCAGCAGCCCGAGACTAGCGGGGGGAGAGACCCAGTACTTC; CDR3aa: CASSPRLAGGETQYF
j_gene: TRBJ2-3; d_gene: NA; abundance: NA; v_gene: TRBV6-5; len: 14; CDR3nt: TGTGCCAGCATTGCGGGGTCAGGCACAGATACGCAGTATTTT; CDR3aa: CASIAGSGTDTQYF
j_gene: TRBJ2-1; d_gene: TRBD2; abundance: once; v_gene: TRBV6-5; len: 15; CDR3nt: TGTGCCAGCAGTTCCGGGACTAGCGGATACAATGAGCAGTTCTTC; CDR3aa: CASSSGTSGYNEQFF